Listed below are T cell receptor beta chains from one sample, sequenced in a study of cytomegalovirus exposure and HLA in healthy donors. Measured with immunoSEQ multiplex PCR; TCRdb has only the in-frame clones, and not every one. The sample carries around 110,000 clones, roughly 74% recorded once. The source material was PBMCs. The receptors shown here come from a woman younger than 45 in good health and CMV-seronegative. Both conserved end residues are part of each CDR3. D genes are given only for firm matches. For some rows the clone size is stated as once, few or many, or as a class when expanded; others skip it.

CDR3 DNA,CDR3 protein,J gene,D gene,V gene,clone size
TGTGCCAGTAGTATAGGTCAGGCCTACGAGCAGTACTTC,CASSIGQAYEQYF,TRBJ2-7,-,TRBV19,-
TGCGCCAGCGCGAGGGGGCTCTCCTACAATGAGCAGTTCTTC,CASARGLSYNEQFF,TRBJ2-1,TRBD1,TRBV5-1,-
TGTGCCAGCAGCTTAGCGCGGGTTCCCACTGAAGCTTTCTTT,CASSLARVPTEAFF,TRBJ1-1,-,TRBV7-2,-
TGCGCCAGCAGCCTGCGGGACAGCCTTGAAGCTTTCTTT,CASSLRDSLEAFF,TRBJ1-1,TRBD1,TRBV5-1,-
TGTGCCAGCAGCTTACTAGCGGGGGGTTCCTACAATGAGCAGTTCTTC,CASSLLAGGSYNEQFF,TRBJ2-1,TRBD2,TRBV7-2,-
TGTGCCAGCAGTACGACCTGGGGGCTGTTGGCTTTCTTT,CASSTTWGLLAFF,TRBJ1-1,-,TRBV28,-
TGTGCCAGCAGCTACGAGGGGGCCGACGACACCGGGGAGCTGTTTTTT,CASSYEGADDTGELFF,TRBJ2-2,TRBD1,TRBV11-3,few
TGCGCCAGCAGCCAAGAACCGGGGAAGTTTGACTACAATGAGCAGTTCTTC,CASSQEPGKFDYNEQFF,TRBJ2-1,-,TRBV4-1,-
TGCGCCAGCAGCTTGGGGGGACAGGGGAACACTGAAGCTTTCTTT,CASSLGGQGNTEAFF,TRBJ1-1,TRBD1,TRBV5-1,-
TGTGCCTGCCGACAGGGAATGAACACTGAAGCTTTCTTT,CACRQGMNTEAFF,TRBJ1-1,TRBD1,TRBV30,-
TGTGCCAGCAGCTTGTACCGACTAGCGGGGATGCATGAGCAGTTCTTC,CASSLYRLAGMHEQFF,TRBJ2-1,TRBD2,TRBV5-6,-
TGTGCCTGGACCATTGGAGTGACAGGGGGGAACACTGAAGCTTTCTTT,CAWTIGVTGGNTEAFF,TRBJ1-1,TRBD1,TRBV30,few
TGTGCCTGGAGTAATTCCCGATACGAGCAGTACTTC,CAWSNSRYEQYF,TRBJ2-7,-,TRBV30,-
TGTGCCAGTAGTCGAACTACTGAAGCTTTCTTT,CASSRTTEAFF,TRBJ1-1,-,TRBV19,-
TGTGCCTGGAAGACAGGCTCAGCTAACTATGGCTACACCTTC,CAWKTGSANYGYTF,TRBJ1-2,-,TRBV30,few
TGTGCCAGCAGCTTAGCAATCCTGACAGCGAACACCGGGGAGCTGTTTTTT,CASSLAILTANTGELFF,TRBJ2-2,-,TRBV7-9,-
TGTGCCTCCGGACAGGGTAAGGACAATCAGCCCCAGCATTTT,CASGQGKDNQPQHF,TRBJ1-5,TRBD1,TRBV30,-
TGTGCCAGCAGCAGGCGACAGGGTGCCGAGCAGTACTTC,CASSRRQGAEQYF,TRBJ2-7,TRBD1,TRBV11-3,-
TGTGCCAGTAGCCTCTCTGGAAACACCATATATTTT,CASSLSGNTIYF,TRBJ1-3,-,TRBV19,-
TGTGCCAGCAGCGAACAGGGGAACCCGACTACGGAGCAGTACTTC,CASSEQGNPTTEQYF,TRBJ2-7,TRBD1,TRBV9,few
TGTGCCAGCGGACGACTAGGTGAAGAGACCCAGTACTTC,CASGRLGEETQYF,TRBJ2-5,-,TRBV5-6,few
TGTGCCAGCAGCTTAGCGGGGCAGGAAGGATCGTACTTC,CASSLAGQEGSYF,TRBJ2-7,-,TRBV7-9,few
TGCGCCAGCAGCCCCCAGACCGGGTCCTACGAGCAGTACTTC,CASSPQTGSYEQYF,TRBJ2-7,-,TRBV4-3,-
TGTGCCAGCAGCCCGACCGGGACAAGCCTCACCGAATATTTT,CASSPTGTSLTEYF,TRBJ1-3,-,TRBV6-5,-
TGTGCCAGTAGAACAGGGAAAATTAACTATGGCTACACCTTC,CASRTGKINYGYTF,TRBJ1-2,-,TRBV19,-
TGCAGCGCAGCTGACAGTGTAAACACCATATATTTT,CSAADSVNTIYF,TRBJ1-3,-,TRBV29-1,-
TGTGCCAGCAGCCAAGAGACAGGGCCTGAGAAGCAGTACTTC,CASSQETGPEKQYF,TRBJ2-7,TRBD1,TRBV4-2,-
TGTGCCAGCAGCTTGGAACAGGAGAGCTCCTACAATGAGCAGTTCTTC,CASSLEQESSYNEQFF,TRBJ2-1,-,TRBV5-5,-
TGTGCCAGCAGTGAAGGAGTGTGGGATACGCAGTATTTT,CASSEGVWDTQYF,TRBJ2-3,-,TRBV6-1,-
TGTGCCAGCAGTGAAATTCCGGGACAAAGTGCCTGGGCTAACTATGGCTACACCTTC,CASSEIPGQSAWANYGYTF,TRBJ1-2,-,TRBV6-1,-
TGCGCCAGCAGCCAAGACTCTGTGGGGCCAGTAGCTTTCTTT,CASSQDSVGPVAFF,TRBJ1-1,-,TRBV4-1,-
TGTGCCAGCAGACCCGCGGAGGGTAGCAATCAGCCCCAGCATTTT,CASRPAEGSNQPQHF,TRBJ1-5,-,TRBV6-1,-
TGCGCCAGCAGCTCTAGGCAGGGCAATTCACCCCTCCACTTT,CASSSRQGNSPLHF,TRBJ1-6,-,TRBV5-1,-
TGTGCCAGCAGCTTGGGGGGGGGCTACGAGCAGTACTTC,CASSLGGGYEQYF,TRBJ2-7,TRBD2,TRBV5-8,once
TGTGCCAGCAGCTGGGGAGACAGGGTCAATCAGCCCCAGCATTTT,CASSWGDRVNQPQHF,TRBJ1-5,TRBD1,TRBV7-2,-
TGTGCCAGTAGGGCCTCGACAGGACTTGACATTGAAGCTTTCTTT,CASRASTGLDIEAFF,TRBJ1-1,-,TRBV19,-
TGTGCCAGCAGTTATTCCGGGGGTCTCTCCTACGAGCAGTACTTC,CASSYSGGLSYEQYF,TRBJ2-7,-,TRBV27,-